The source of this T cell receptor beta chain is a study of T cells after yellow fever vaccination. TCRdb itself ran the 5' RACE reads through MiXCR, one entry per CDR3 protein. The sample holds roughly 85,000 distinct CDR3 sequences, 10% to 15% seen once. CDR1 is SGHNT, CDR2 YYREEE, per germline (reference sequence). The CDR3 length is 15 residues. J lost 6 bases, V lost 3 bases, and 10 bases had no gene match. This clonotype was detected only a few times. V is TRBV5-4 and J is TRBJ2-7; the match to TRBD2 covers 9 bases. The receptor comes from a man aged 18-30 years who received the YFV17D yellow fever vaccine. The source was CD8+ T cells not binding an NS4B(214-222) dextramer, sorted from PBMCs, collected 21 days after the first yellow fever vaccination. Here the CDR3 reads CASSSGGRGAGEQYV. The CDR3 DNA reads TGTGCCAGCAGCTCCGGCGGGAGGGGAGCTGGCGAGCAGTACGTC.